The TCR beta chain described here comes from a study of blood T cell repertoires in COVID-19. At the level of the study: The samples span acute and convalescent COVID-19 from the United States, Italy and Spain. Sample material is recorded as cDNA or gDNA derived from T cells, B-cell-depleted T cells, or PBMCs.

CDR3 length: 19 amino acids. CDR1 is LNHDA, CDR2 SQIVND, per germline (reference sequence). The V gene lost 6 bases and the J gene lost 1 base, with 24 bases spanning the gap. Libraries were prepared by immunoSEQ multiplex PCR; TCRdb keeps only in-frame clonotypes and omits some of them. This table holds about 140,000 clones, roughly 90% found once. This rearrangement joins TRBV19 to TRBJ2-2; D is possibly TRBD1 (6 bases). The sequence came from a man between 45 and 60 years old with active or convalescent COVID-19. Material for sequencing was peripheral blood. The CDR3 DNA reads TGTGCCAGTAGCAAAAAAGGACCTTGGGGGCGCGGGAACACCGGGGAGCTGTTTTTT. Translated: CASSKKGPWGRGNTGELFF. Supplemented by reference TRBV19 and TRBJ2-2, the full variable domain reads DGGITQSPKYLFRKEGQNVTLSCEQNLNHDAMYWYRQDPGQGLRLIYYSQIVNDFQKGDIAEGYSVSREKKESFPLTVTSAQKNPTAFYLCASSKKGPWGRGNTGELFFGEGSRLTVL.